Each of the 21 T cell receptor beta chains below was sequenced from the same sample in a study of blood T cell repertoires in COVID-19. TCRdb keeps only in-frame clones here, not all; method: immunoSEQ multiplex PCR. The sample records 160,000 or so clones, around four fifths being singletons. Material: peripheral blood. The receptors come from a woman aged 80 or over with acute or convalescent COVID-19.

This chain uses TRBV7-9 with TRBJ2-1, with D maybe TRBD2 (6 bases). Germline V CDR1 and CDR2: SEHNR, FQNEAQ (reference sequence). This CDR3 contains 19 residues. V was cut by 3 bases and J by 0 bases, with 21 bases left in between. CDR3 sequence (DNA): TGTGCCAGCAGCTTTAAATCGGGGAGCGGGTCGAGCTCCTACAATGAGCAGTTCTTC. This translates into CASSFKSGSGSSSYNEQFF. The entire variable domain, with the rest obtained from reference TRBV7-9 and TRBJ2-1, is as follows: DTGVSQNPRHKITKRGQNVTFRCDPISEHNRLYWYRQTLGQGPEFLTYFQNEAQLEKSRLLSDRFSAERPKGSFSTLEIQRTEQGDSAMYLCASSFKSGSGSSSYNEQFFGPGTRLTVL.

The CDR3 spells CASSYTPNYGYTF. The CDR3 region has the DNA TGTGCCAGCAGTTACACTCCTAACTATGGCTACACCTTC. The rearrangement joins TRBV6-5 to TRBJ1-2; D not certain. Trimming removed 2 bases at V and 0 bases at J, with 4 bases between. Germline CDR1 MNHEY, CDR2 SVGAGI. The CDR3 is 13 residues long.

The CDR3 sequence: CASTLGAGVDNSPLHF. The CDR3, as DNA: TGCGCCAGCACCTTAGGGGCAGGAGTAGATAATTCACCCCTCCACTTT. This rearrangement joins TRBV5-1 to TRBJ1-6; TRBD1 might be the D (5 bases). V was cut by 6 bases and J by 5 bases, with 18 bases left in between. The V gene's germline CDR1 is SGHRS and CDR2 YFSETQ. The CDR3 runs 16 residues. Filled out from reference TRBV5-1 and TRBJ1-6, the complete variable domain reads KAGVTQTPRYLIKTRGQQVTLSCSPISGHRSVSWYQQTPGQGLQFLFEYFSETQRNKGNFPGRFSGRQFSNSRSEMNVSTLELGDSALYLCASTLGAGVDNSPLHFGNGTRLTVT.

This clone was found a few times. This chain uses TRBV14 with TRBJ1-2; tentatively, D is TRBD1 (5 bases). The CDR3 has 16 amino acids. Germline V gives CDR1 SGHDN, CDR2 FVKESK. Between the trimmed V and J ends, which lost 4 bases and 3 bases, there was a span of 18 bases. The CDR3 region is CASSLVRRGSYYGYTF. DNA for the CDR3: TGTGCCAGCAGCCTGGTGAGGAGGGGAAGCTACTATGGCTACACCTTC. Full variable domain (outside the CDR3, taken from reference TRBV14 and TRBJ1-2): EAGVTQFPSHSVIEKGQTVTLRCDPISGHDNLYWYRRVMGKEIKFLLHFVKESKQDESGMPNNRFLAERTGGTYSTLKVQPAELEDSGVYFCASSLVRRGSYYGYTFGSGTRLTVV.

The chain carries TRBV7-2 and TRBJ1-4, with 8 bases fitting TRBD1. This CDR3 comprises 15 residues. Germline CDR1 is SGHTA and CDR2 is FQGNSA. The V segment lost 5 bases and the J segment 4 bases; nucleotides outside the gene matches: 6. The DNA of the CDR3 is TGTGCCAGCAGCGCAGGACAGGGCGTTAATGAAAAACTGTTTTTT. It codes for CASSAGQGVNEKLFF.

The J gene is TRBJ1-5, the V gene TRBV2; no clear D gene. The CDR3 contains 13 residues. Germline CDR1 SNHLY, CDR2 FYNNEI. V lost 6 bases, J lost 3 bases, and 9 bases lay in between. The DNA of the CDR3 is TGTGCCAGCAGGGGAGAGTACAATCAGCCCCAGCATTTT. It encodes CASRGEYNQPQHF.

The chain recombines TRBV7-2 with TRBJ2-3; 12 nucleotides line up with TRBD2. Germline V gene sequence: CDR1 SGHTA, CDR2 FQGNSA. The V segment lost 5 bases and the J segment 3 bases; nucleotides outside the gene matches: 9. The CDR3 extends over 17 amino acids. For the CDR3, the DNA is TGTGCCAGCAGCGCCGGACTAGCGGGAATGAAAACAGATACGCAGTATTTT. Amino acid sequence: CASSAGLAGMKTDTQYF.

The chain employs TRBV6-5 and TRBJ1-1, with 10 bases that match TRBD1. The CDR3 spans 14 residues. CDR1 and CDR2 from the germline V gene are MNHEY and SVGAGI. Unmatched junction bases numbered 5, after V lost 5 bases and J lost 5 bases. The chain's CDR3 is CASSPGTGVTEAFF. The CDR3 DNA sequence: TGTGCCAGCAGTCCCGGGACAGGGGTTACTGAAGCTTTCTTT.

The chain combines TRBV5-6 with TRBJ2-7; D is ambiguous. The CDR3 runs 13 residues. Between the trimmed V and J ends, which lost 2 bases and 0 bases, there was a span of 6 bases. Germline loops: CDR1 SGHDT, CDR2 YYEEEE. CDR3 coding DNA: TGTGCCAGCAGCTTCGTCTACTCCTACGAGCAGTACTTC. This gives the protein CASSFVYSYEQYF.

This clone was found a few times. The gene calls are TRBV18 and TRBJ1-3, with a possible D match to TRBD1 (6 bases). This CDR3 spans 14 amino acids. The ends were cut back, 3 bases at V and 2 bases at J, with 8 bases in the middle. The germline gives CDR1 KGHSH, CDR2 LQKENI. The DNA for the CDR3 is TGTGCCAGCTCACCTACAGGGACTGGAAACACCATATATTTT. As protein: CASSPTGTGNTIYF.

This chain's CDR3 is CASSLAGTGIGEQYF. CDR3 nucleotides: TGTGCCAGCAGCTTGGCCGGGACAGGGATCGGCGAGCAGTACTTC. The chain carries TRBV5-5 and TRBJ2-7; 9 bases agree with TRBD1. Germline lookup yields CDR1 SGHKS and CDR2 YYEKEE (reference sequence). V was pared by 0 bases and J by 6 bases, with 7 bases of the junction left unmatched. The CDR3 has 15 amino acids.

The chain recombines TRBV7-2 with TRBJ2-7; 8 bases are shared with TRBD1. The length of the CDR3 is 16 residues. The V gene's germline CDR1 is SGHTA and CDR2 FQGNSA. V gave up 2 bases and J gave up 0 bases; unmatched junction bases: 6. The CDR3 region has the DNA TGTGCCAGCAGCTTAAACAGGGGGGACCCCTCCTACGAGCAGTACTTC. Translated, it gives CASSLNRGDPSYEQYF.

This clone was observed a single time. The chain combines TRBV19 with TRBJ1-2; 11 nucleotides align to TRBD1. Germline loops: CDR1 LNHDA, CDR2 SQIVND (reference sequence). The V gene end was trimmed by 6 bases and the J gene end by 6 bases; junction bases not matched to a gene: 6. CDR3 length equals 14 residues. As DNA, the CDR3 is TGTGCCAGTAGAGGACAGGGGGCCGGAGATGGCTACACCTTC. This encodes CASRGQGAGDGYTF. Together with reference TRBV19 and TRBJ1-2, the CDR3 gives the full variable domain: DGGITQSPKYLFRKEGQNVTLSCEQNLNHDAMYWYRQDPGQGLRLIYYSQIVNDFQKGDIAEGYSVSREKKESFPLTVTSAQKNPTAFYLCASRGQGAGDGYTFGSGTRLTVV.

The V and J genes are TRBV10-3 and TRBJ1-1; 9 bases agree with TRBD1. The CDR3 is 14 amino acids. Germline values: CDR1 ENHRY, CDR2 SYGVKD. The V gene end was trimmed by 6 bases and the J gene end by 0 bases; junction bases not matched to a gene: 2. CDR3 in DNA: TGTGCCATCAGGACAGGGGGTATGAACACTGAAGCTTTCTTT. It encodes CAIRTGGMNTEAFF.

This chain uses TRBV6-5 with TRBJ2-2; weak D call: TRBD1 (5 bases). Germline values: CDR1 MNHEY, CDR2 SVGAGI. The CDR3 sequence is 12 residues long. The V and J ends lost 5 bases and 6 bases respectively, with 7 bases between them. The CDR3 DNA reads TGTGCCAGCAGTATCAGGGCCGGGGAGCTGTTTTTT. Translated: CASSIRAGELFF.

In this sample, this clone turned up a few times. V is TRBV5-1 and J is TRBJ1-4; 8 bases are a match to TRBD1. CDR3 length: 15 residues. With 1 base clipped from V and 10 bases from J, the junction kept 9 bases outside the gene matches. The germline gives CDR1 SGHRS, CDR2 YFSETQ. In nucleotides, the CDR3 is TGCGCCAGCAGCTTGCCCACCGGACAGGGTGGAAAACTGTTTTTT. Translation gives CASSLPTGQGGKLFF.

The chain has TRBV3-1 (or the pseudogene TRBV3-2) and TRBJ1-2; D may be TRBD1 (6 bases). The CDR3 covers 13 residues. The V end was cut by 8 bases, the J end by 6 bases, with 16 bases between. The germline V gene has CDR1 LGHDT and CDR2 YNNKEL (reference sequence). The DNA of the CDR3 is TGTGCCAGCGCTCCGGGGGGGGGCGATGGCTACACCTTC. Its protein is CASAPGGGDGYTF.

J is TRBJ2-2 and V is TRBV4-1; 10 bases align to TRBD1. This CDR3 spans 17 amino acids. Germline V gives CDR1 MGHRA, CDR2 YSYEKL. V shed 2 bases, J shed 4 bases, and the junction held 7 bases outside the gene matches. DNA for the CDR3: TGCGCCAGCAGCCAAACCGGGACAGGGGACCGCACCGGGGAGCTGTTTTTT. This gives the protein CASSQTGTGDRTGELFF.

In its sample, this clone was seen once. J is TRBJ2-3 and V is TRBV3-1 (or the pseudogene TRBV3-2), with 7 positions matching TRBD2. Germline V lookup: CDR1 LGHDT, CDR2 YNNKEL (reference sequence). This CDR3 contains 15 residues. The V gene end was trimmed by 2 bases and the J gene end by 4 bases; junction bases not matched to a gene: 6. This chain's CDR3 is CASSQPGGRADTQYF. DNA of the CDR3: TGTGCCAGCAGCCAACCCGGCGGGAGAGCAGATACGCAGTATTTT.

The chain links TRBV18 to TRBJ2-5, with 9 bases identical to TRBD1. Germline trimming cut 5 bases from V and 5 bases from J; bases unmatched to any gene: 0. CDR1 is KGHSH, CDR2 LQKENI, per germline. The CDR3 loop spans 12 amino acids. The CDR3 loop is CASSGTGETQYF. In DNA, the CDR3 is TGTGCCAGCTCAGGGACAGGGGAGACCCAGTACTTC.

This chain joins TRBV5-1 and TRBJ2-5; 9 nucleotides align to TRBD1. The CDR3 contains 14 residues. CDR1 is SGHRS, CDR2 YFSETQ, per germline. Trimming removed 2 bases from V and 3 bases from J; junction bases left unmatched: 2. The CDR3 DNA is TGCGCCAGCAGCTTTCGGACAGGGGAAGAGACCCAGTACTTC. Its translation: CASSFRTGEETQYF. Combining the CDR3 with reference TRBV5-1 and TRBJ2-5 gives the whole variable domain KAGVTQTPRYLIKTRGQQVTLSCSPISGHRSVSWYQQTPGQGLQFLFEYFSETQRNKGNFPGRFSGRQFSNSRSEMNVSTLELGDSALYLCASSFRTGEETQYFGPGTRLLVL.